This T cell receptor (beta chain) stems from a study of neurological immune-mediated disorders. Template-switch 5'RACE cDNA synthesis added a 10-nucleotide unique molecular identifier. In TCRdb, the 5' RACE reads were re-called with MiXCR into one record per CDR3 protein. The sample consists of around 76,000 distinct CDR3 sequences, roughly a tenth of them appearing once. The CDR3 is 14 residues long. Trimming at V came to 7 bases and at J to 0 bases, leaving 1 base not matched to a gene. Looked up from germline, CDR1 is SNHLY and CDR2 is FYNNEI. Study results and caveats: Healthy controls had more TCR clonal expansion than multiple sclerosis, which showed the least, whereas HTLV-1-associated myelopathy showed the most.

This clonotype appeared many times. Its antigen is as yet unknown. The time point is: longitudinal time-point 1 (baseline). Unsorted libraries were generated from 2 million PBMCs. These cells had been stored in RNAlater at -80 C. The sequence derives from a man aged 30 to 45 in good health. The chain uses TRBV2 and TRBJ2-1; 9 bases fit TRBD2. Sequencing was performed on PBMCs. CDR3 DNA: TGTGCCAGCAATAGCGGGAGCTCCTACAATGAGCAGTTCTTC. Residues: CASNSGSSYNEQFF.